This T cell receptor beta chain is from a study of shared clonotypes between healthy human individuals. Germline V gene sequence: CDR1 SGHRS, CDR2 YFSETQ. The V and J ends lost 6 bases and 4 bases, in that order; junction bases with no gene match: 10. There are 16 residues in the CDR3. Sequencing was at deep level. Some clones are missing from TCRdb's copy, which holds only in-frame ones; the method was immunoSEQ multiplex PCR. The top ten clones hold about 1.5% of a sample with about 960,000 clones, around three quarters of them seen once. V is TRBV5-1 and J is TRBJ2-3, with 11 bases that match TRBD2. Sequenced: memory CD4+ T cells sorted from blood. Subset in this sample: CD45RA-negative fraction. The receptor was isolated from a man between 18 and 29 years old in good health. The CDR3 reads CASTLSPGLAADTQYF. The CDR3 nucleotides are TGCGCCAGCACCCTCTCCCCGGGACTAGCGGCAGATACGCAGTATTTT.